The present T cell receptor beta chain was sequenced within a study of shared clonotypes between healthy human individuals. Study summary: Donors were a couple of women and a few men aged 18 to 49. Each donor had three CD4 naive, three CD4 memory, two CD8 naive and one CD8 memory plate.

CD8 cells classed as naive were CD45RO-negative and positively selected for CCR7, excluding terminally differentiated effector memory CD45RA+ cells. In germline, CDR1 is SSHAT, CDR2 FNYEAQ (reference sequence). The CDR3 covers 17 residues. With V trimmed by 2 bases and J by 0 bases, 8 bases remained unmatched. Measured with immunoSEQ multiplex PCR; TCRdb has only the in-frame clones, and not every one. The repertoire includes some 800,000 clones, around 92% of them detected once, and nearly 25% sits in the top ten. On this clone: Its target is not known.

Broader study findings: The sharing of around 5% of naive CD4 clonotypes was seen across a handful of donors.

The chain joins TRBV7-7 to TRBJ2-3, with 7 bases lining up with TRBD2. The sample comprised naive CD8+ T cells sorted from blood. The sequence was collected from a man aged 25 to 40 in good health. The CDR3, as DNA: TGTGCCAGCAGCTTATTGGTGGGAGGGCCGAGCACAGATACGCAGTATTTT. This codes for CASSLLVGGPSTDTQYF.